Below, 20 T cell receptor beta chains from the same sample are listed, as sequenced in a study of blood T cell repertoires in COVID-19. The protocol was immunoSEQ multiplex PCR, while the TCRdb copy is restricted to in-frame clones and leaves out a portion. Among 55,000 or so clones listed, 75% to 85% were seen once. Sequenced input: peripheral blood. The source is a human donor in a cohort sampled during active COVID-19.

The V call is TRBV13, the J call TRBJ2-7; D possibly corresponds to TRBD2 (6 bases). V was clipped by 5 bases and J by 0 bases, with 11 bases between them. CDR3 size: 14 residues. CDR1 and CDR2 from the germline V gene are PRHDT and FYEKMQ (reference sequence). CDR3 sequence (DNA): TGTGCCAGCAGCCGAAAGGAGGGCTCCTACGAGCAGTACTTC. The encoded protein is CASSRKEGSYEQYF. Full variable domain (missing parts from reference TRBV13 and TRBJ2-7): AAGVIQSPRHLIKEKRETATLKCYPIPRHDTVYWYQQGPGQDPQFLISFYEKMQSDKGSIPDRFSAQQFSDYHSELNMSSLELGDSALYFCASSRKEGSYEQYFGPGTRLTVT.

CDR3 nucleotides: TGTGCCAGCAGCTTACGCGGGGGGGGCAACGAGCAGTACTTC. Protein product: CASSLRGGGNEQYF. This chain connects TRBV7-8 to TRBJ2-7; TRBD2 aligns across 9 bases. This CDR3 has 14 residues. The V and J ends lost 2 bases and 5 bases, in that order; junction bases with no gene match: 4. Germline loops: CDR1 SGHVS, CDR2 FQNEAQ.

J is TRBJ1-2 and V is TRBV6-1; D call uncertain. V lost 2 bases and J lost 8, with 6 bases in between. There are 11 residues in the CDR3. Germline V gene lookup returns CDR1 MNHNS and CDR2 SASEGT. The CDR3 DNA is TGTGCCAGCAGTGAACGAGGGGGCTACACCTTC. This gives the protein CASSERGGYTF.

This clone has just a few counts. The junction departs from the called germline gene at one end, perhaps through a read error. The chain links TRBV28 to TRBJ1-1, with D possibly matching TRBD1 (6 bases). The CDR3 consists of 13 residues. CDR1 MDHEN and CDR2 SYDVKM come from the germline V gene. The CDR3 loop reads CASCGQPSLLASF. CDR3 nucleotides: TGTGCCAGCTGCGGACAGCCGTCTCTCCTTGCTTCCTTT.

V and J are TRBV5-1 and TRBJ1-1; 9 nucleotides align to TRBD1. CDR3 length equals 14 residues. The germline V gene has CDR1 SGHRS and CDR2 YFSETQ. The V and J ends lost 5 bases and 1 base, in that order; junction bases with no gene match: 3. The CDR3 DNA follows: TGCGCCAGCAGTAGACAGGGGGAGAACACTGAAGCTTTCTTT. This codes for CASSRQGENTEAFF.

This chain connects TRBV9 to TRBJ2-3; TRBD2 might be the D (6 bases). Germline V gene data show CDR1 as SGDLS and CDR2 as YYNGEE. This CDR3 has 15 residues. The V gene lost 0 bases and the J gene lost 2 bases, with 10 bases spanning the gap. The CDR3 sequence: CASSVVRGDTDTQYF. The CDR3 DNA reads TGTGCCAGCAGCGTAGTGCGGGGAGACACAGATACGCAGTATTTT.

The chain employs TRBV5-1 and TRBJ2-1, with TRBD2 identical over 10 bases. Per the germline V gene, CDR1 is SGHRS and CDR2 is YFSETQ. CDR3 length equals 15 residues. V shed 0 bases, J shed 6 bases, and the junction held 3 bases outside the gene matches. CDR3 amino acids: CASSLAASGSNEQFF. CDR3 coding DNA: TGCGCCAGCAGCTTGGCGGCTAGCGGGAGCAATGAGCAGTTCTTC.

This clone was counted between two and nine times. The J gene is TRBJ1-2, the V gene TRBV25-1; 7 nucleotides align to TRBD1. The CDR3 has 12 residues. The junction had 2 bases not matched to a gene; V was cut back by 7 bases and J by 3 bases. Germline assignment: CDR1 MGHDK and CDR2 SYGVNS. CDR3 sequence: CASTRGDYGYTF. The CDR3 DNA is TGTGCCAGCACCAGGGGGGACTATGGCTACACCTTC.

The CDR3 DNA sequence: TGCGCCAGCAGCTCGATAGGGGGGGCTGAAGCTTTCTTT. This sequence encodes CASSSIGGAEAFF. The rearrangement joins TRBV5-1 to TRBJ1-1; TRBD1 is a possible D gene (6 bases). Germline-derived CDR1 and CDR2 are SGHRS and YFSETQ. This CDR3 contains 13 residues. V shed 3 bases and J shed 6 bases, with 12 bases lying between them.

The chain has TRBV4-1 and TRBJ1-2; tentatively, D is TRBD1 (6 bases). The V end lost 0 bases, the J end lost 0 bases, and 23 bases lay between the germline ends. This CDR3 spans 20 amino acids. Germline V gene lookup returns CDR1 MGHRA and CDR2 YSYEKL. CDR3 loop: CASSQDRAGVIGSANYGYTF. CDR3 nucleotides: TGCGCCAGCAGCCAAGATCGGGCAGGGGTGATCGGATCGGCTAACTATGGCTACACCTTC.

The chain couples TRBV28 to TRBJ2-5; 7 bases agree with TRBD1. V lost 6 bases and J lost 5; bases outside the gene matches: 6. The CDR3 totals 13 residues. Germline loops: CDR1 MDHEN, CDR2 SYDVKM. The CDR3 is CASSRDRAETQYF. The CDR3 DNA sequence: TGTGCCAGCAGCCGCGACAGGGCCGAGACCCAGTACTTC.

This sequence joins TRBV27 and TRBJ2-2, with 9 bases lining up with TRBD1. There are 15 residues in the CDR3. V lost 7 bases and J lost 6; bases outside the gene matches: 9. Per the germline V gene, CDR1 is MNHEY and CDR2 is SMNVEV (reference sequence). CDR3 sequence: CASTPGTGLAGELFF. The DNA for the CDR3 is TGTGCCAGCACCCCCGGGACAGGGTTGGCCGGGGAGCTGTTTTTT.

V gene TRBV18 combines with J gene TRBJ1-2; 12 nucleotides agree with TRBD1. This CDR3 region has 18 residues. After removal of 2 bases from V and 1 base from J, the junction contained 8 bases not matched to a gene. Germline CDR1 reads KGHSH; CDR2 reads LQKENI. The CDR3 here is CASSPGTGGVKHNYGYTF. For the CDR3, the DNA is TGTGCCAGCTCACCAGGGACAGGGGGCGTGAAACATAACTATGGCTACACCTTC.

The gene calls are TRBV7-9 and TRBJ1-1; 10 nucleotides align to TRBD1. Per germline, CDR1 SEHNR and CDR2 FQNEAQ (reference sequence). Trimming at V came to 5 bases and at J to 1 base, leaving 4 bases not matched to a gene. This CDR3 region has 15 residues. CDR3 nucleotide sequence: TGTGCCAGCAGCCCTGGACAGGGGGGGAACACTGAAGCTTTCTTT. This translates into CASSPGQGGNTEAFF.

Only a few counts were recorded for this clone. CDR3 DNA sequence: TGTGCCAGCAGCCCTTGGACAGGAAAGAACACTGAAGCTTTCTTT. It specifies CASSPWTGKNTEAFF. The V call is TRBV14, the J call TRBJ1-1; 7 bases agree with TRBD1. Losses at the gene ends were 4 bases for V and 1 base for J; bases not matched to a gene: 6. Germline V gene data show CDR1 as SGHDN and CDR2 as FVKESK. The CDR3 is 15 residues long.

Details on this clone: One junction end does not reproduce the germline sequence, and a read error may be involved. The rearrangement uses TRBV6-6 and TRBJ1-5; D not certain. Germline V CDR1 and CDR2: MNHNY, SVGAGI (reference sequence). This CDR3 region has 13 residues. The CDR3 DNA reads TGTGCCAGCAGTTACTCGATGATTCAGTCCCAGCATTTT. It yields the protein CASSYSMIQSQHF.

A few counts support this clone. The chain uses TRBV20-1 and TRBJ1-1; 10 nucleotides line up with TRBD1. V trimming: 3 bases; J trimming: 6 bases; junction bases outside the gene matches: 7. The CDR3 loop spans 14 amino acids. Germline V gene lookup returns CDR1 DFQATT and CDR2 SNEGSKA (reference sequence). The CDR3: CSASRPDRGSEAFF. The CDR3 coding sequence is TGCAGTGCTAGTCGACCGGACAGGGGGTCTGAAGCTTTCTTT.

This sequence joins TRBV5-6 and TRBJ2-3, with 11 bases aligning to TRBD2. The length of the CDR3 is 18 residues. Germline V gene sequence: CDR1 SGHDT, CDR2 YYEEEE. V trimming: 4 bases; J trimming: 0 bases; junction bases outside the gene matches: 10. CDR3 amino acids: CASSPGSRTSGSTDTQYF. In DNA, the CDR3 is TGTGCCAGCAGCCCCGGCTCGAGGACTAGCGGGAGCACAGATACGCAGTATTTT.

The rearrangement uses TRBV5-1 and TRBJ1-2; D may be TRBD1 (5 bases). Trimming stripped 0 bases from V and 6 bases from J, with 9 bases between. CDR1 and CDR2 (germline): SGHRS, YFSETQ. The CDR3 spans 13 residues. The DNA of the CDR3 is TGCGCCAGCAGCTTGGGGCAGGGCAATGGCTACACCTTC. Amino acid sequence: CASSLGQGNGYTF.

The CDR3 sequence: CASSIGPGGGLDYGYTF. In nucleotides, the CDR3 is TGTGCCAGCAGCATTGGCCCAGGGGGCGGGTTGGACTATGGCTACACCTTC. The chain carries TRBV5-4 and TRBJ1-2; 8 nucleotides match TRBD1. V trimming: 4 bases; J trimming: 3 bases; junction bases outside the gene matches: 14. CDR3 length equals 17 residues. Germline V CDR1 and CDR2: SGHNT, YYREEE (reference sequence).